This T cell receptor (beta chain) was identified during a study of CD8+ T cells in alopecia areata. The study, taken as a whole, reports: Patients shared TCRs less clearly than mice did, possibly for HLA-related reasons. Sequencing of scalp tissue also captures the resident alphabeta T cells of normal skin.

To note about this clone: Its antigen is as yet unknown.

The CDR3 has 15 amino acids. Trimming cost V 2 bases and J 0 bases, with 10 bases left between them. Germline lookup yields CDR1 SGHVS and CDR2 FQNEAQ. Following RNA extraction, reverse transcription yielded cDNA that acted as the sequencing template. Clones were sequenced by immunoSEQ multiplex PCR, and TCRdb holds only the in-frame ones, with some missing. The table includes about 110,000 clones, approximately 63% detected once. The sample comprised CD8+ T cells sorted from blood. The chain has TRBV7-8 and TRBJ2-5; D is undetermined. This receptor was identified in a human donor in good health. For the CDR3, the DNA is TGTGCCAGCAGCTTACGAGCGCAGTACCAAGAGACCCAGTACTTC. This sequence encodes CASSLRAQYQETQYF.